This is a list of T cell receptor beta chains from one sample in a study of control samples from healthy donors and cancer patients. Assay used: immunoSEQ multiplex PCR; TCRdb lists only in-frame clones, some missing. This sample has some 97,000 clones, with less than 90% found just once. Sample: blood. Every receptor here comes from a woman aged 50 to 60 in good health. Each CDR3 is given with its conserved first and last residue. The order of the fields is J gene, V gene, clone size, D gene, CDR3 length, CDR3 protein, CDR3 DNA. D genes are given only for firm matches. Expanded clones are given a class, and other clones once, few, many or no size at all.

>TRBJ2-2|TRBV4-1|-|-|14
CASSQAGVPGELFF
TGCGCCAGCAGCCAAGCGGGAGTACCCGGGGAGCTGTTTTTT
>TRBJ1-2|TRBV5-4|once|TRBD1|14
CASSLGDRVNGYTF
TGTGCCAGCAGCTTGGGGGACAGGGTTAATGGCTACACCTTC
>TRBJ2-7|TRBV5-1|few|-|14
CASSLGSGDYEQYF
TGCGCCAGCAGCTTGGGATCCGGGGACTACGAGCAGTACTTC
>TRBJ1-5|TRBV4-1|-|-|15
CASSQEGGVGQPQHF
TGCGCCAGCAGCCAAGAAGGTGGGGTTGGTCAGCCCCAGCATTTT
>TRBJ2-3|TRBV12-5|-|-|19
CASGLVQKDRGEPTDTQYF
TGTGCTAGTGGTTTGGTACAAAAGGATAGGGGCGAACCCACAGATACGCAGTATTTT
>TRBJ2-1|TRBV7-7|-|TRBD2|13
CASSPGLAGSEFF
TGTGCCAGCAGCCCGGGACTAGCGGGATCGGAGTTCTTC
>TRBJ1-6|TRBV4-2|-|-|14
CASSQELGRPPLHF
TGTGCCAGCAGCCAAGAACTGGGACGGCCACCCCTCCACTTT
>TRBJ2-5|TRBV13|-|TRBD2|17
CASSLMTVAGVQETQYF
TGTGCCAGCAGCTTGATGACGGTAGCGGGGGTCCAAGAGACCCAGTACTTC
>TRBJ2-7|TRBV14|-|-|15
CASSPLSQQNHEQYF
TGTGCCAGCAGCCCTTTGTCTCAACAGAACCACGAGCAGTACTTC
>TRBJ2-7|TRBV19|-|-|12
CASSTDDDKQYF
TGTGCCAGTAGTACGGACGATGACAAGCAGTACTTC
>TRBJ1-1|TRBV5-6|-|-|13
CASSLAGNTEAFF
TGTGCCAGCAGCTTGGCAGGGAACACTGAAGCTTTCTTT
>TRBJ2-2|TRBV18|-|-|12
CASSPNTGELFF
TGTGCCAGCTCACCGAACACCGGGGAGCTGTTTTTT
>TRBJ2-3|TRBV9|-|-|15
CASSEGPLRTDTQYF
TGTGCCAGCAGCGAGGGCCCCCTCCGCACAGATACGCAGTATTTT
>TRBJ1-1|TRBV19|-|-|16
CASSIPGERVDTEAFF
TGTGCCAGTAGTATACCCGGGGAGAGGGTTGACACTGAAGCTTTCTTT
>TRBJ2-1|TRBV9|-|TRBD2|14
CASSAGLAVRWQFF
TGTGCCAGCAGCGCGGGACTAGCGGTAAGGTGGCAGTTCTTC
>TRBJ2-2|TRBV24-1|-|TRBD1|17
CATSDPPGQGLTGELFF
TGTGCCACCAGTGATCCCCCGGGACAGGGTTTAACCGGGGAGCTGTTTTTT
>TRBJ2-5|TRBV9|-|-|16
CASSVAPGAPKGTQYF
TGTGCCAGCAGCGTAGCTCCAGGGGCCCCAAAAGGCACCCAGTACTTC
>TRBJ1-2|TRBV7-2|once|TRBD1|16
CASSLVRGQTGGGYTF
TGTGCCAGCAGCTTGGTCCGAGGACAGACAGGGGGTGGCTACACCTTC
>TRBJ1-3|TRBV25-1|-|-|13
CASGRSSGNTIYF
TGTGCCAGTGGAAGGAGCTCTGGAAACACCATATATTTT
>TRBJ1-2|TRBV5-1|-|-|17
CASSSSSWEATPYGYTF
TGCGCCAGCAGCTCCTCATCGTGGGAGGCGACCCCGTATGGCTACACCTTC
>TRBJ1-5|TRBV30|-|-|15
CAWSLGAGSNQPQHF
TGTGCCTGGAGCCTCGGAGCGGGGAGCAATCAGCCCCAGCATTTT
>TRBJ1-4|TRBV5-1|once|-|14
CASSLGATNEKLFF
TGCGCCAGCAGCTTGGGGGCAACTAATGAAAAACTGTTTTTT
>TRBJ1-1|TRBV4-1|-|-|16
CASSQMVDLMNTEAFF
TGCGCCAGCAGCCAAATGGTCGACCTCATGAACACTGAAGCTTTCTTT
>TRBJ2-1|TRBV7-3|-|TRBD2|15
CASSPGSGPYNEQFF
TGTGCCAGCAGCCCCGGTAGCGGGCCCTACAATGAGCAGTTCTTC
>TRBJ1-1|TRBV29-1|-|-|11
CSVEGGHQAFF
TGCAGCGTTGAAGGGGGTCACCAAGCTTTCTTT
>TRBJ1-5|TRBV6-6|-|-|14
CASRPTGSNQPQHF
TGTGCCAGCAGACCGACAGGAAGCAATCAGCCCCAGCATTTT